Reported below is one T cell receptor (beta chain). The treatment here: oral pan-JAK inhibitor, 5-10 mg twice daily. Extracted from the samples, RNA was reverse transcribed into cDNA to serve as the sequencing template. Clones were read by immunoSEQ multiplex PCR, and TCRdb kept only the in-frame ones, dropping some. The sample holds tens of thousands of clones, just over 70% seen once. Germline V gives CDR1 LNHDA, CDR2 SQIVND (reference sequence). The CDR3 runs to 13 residues. The germline V and J ends were trimmed by 6 bases and 5 bases, with 11 bases remaining between them. The sample belongs to a study of CD8+ T cells in alopecia areata.

The source is a human donor with alopecia areata. This sequence joins TRBV19 and TRBJ1-5, with no clear D. Here the sequenced sample was CD8+ T cells sorted from blood, taken at approximately week 42, from a patient treated with tofacitinib. The CDR3 DNA is TGTGCCAGTAGACGGCAGTGGGATCAGCCCCAGCATTTT. Encoded protein: CASRRQWDQPQHF. Supplemented by reference TRBV19 and TRBJ1-5, the full variable domain reads DGGITQSPKYLFRKEGQNVTLSCEQNLNHDAMYWYRQDPGQGLRLIYYSQIVNDFQKGDIAEGYSVSREKKESFPLTVTSAQKNPTAFYLCASRRQWDQPQHFGDGTRLSIL.